This TCR beta chain was captured by sequencing in a study of regulatory dendritic cells for organ transplantation. Allogeneic regulatory or mature dendritic cells were co-cultured for about 5 days with CFSE-labeled sorted T cells at 1:10. Study-level results: Between individuals, the alloreactive memory CD8+ T cell pool differed considerably.

Germline assignment: CDR1 SQVTM and CDR2 ANQGSEA. V gave up 3 bases and J gave up 5 bases; unmatched junction bases: 3. The CDR3 covers 12 residues. About this clone: Its antigen is as yet unknown.

Only in-frame clones appear in the TCRdb table, and some are missing; sequencing was by immunoSEQ multiplex PCR. The table has under 15,000 clones, 74% seen once. The chain is built from TRBV29-1 and TRBJ2-7, with 8 bases matching TRBD1. The TCR comes from a human donor in good health. Sequenced input: naive CD4+ T cells from blood cultured with regulatory dendritic cells. Subset denoted: CD45RA+ naive T cells. The DNA of the CDR3 is TGCAGCGTTGAGGACAGGGAAGACGAGCAGTACTTC. This codes for CSVEDREDEQYF.